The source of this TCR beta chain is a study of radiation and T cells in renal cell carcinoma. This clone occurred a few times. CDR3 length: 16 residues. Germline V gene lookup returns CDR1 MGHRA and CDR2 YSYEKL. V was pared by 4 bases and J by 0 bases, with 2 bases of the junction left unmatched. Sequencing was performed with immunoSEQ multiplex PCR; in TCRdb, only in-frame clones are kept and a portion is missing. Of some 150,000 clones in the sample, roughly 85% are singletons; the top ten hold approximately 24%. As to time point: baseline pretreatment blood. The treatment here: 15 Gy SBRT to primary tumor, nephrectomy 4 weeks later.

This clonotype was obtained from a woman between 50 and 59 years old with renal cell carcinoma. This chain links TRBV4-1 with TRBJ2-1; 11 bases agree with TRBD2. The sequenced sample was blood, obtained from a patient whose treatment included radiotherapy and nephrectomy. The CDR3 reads CASSLGTSGSYNEQFF. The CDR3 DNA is TGCGCCAGCAGCCTCGGGACTAGCGGCTCCTACAATGAGCAGTTCTTC.